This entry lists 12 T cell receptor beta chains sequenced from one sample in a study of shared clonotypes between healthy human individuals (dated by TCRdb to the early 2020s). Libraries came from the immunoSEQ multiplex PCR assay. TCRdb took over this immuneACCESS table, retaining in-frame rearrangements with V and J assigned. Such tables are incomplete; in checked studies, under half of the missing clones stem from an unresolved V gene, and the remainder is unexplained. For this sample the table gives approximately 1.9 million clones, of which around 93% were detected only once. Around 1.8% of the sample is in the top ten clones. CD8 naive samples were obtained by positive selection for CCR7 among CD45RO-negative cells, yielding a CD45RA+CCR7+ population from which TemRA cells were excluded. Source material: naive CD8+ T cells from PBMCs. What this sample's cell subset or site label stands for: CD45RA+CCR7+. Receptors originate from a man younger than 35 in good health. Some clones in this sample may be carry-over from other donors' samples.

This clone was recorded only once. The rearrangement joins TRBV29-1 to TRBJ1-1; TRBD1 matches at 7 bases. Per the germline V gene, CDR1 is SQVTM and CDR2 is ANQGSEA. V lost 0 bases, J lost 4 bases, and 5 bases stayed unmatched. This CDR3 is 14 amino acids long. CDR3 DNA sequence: TGCAGCGTTGAAGATCCAGGGGGAGGCACTGAAGCTTTCTTT. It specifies CSVEDPGGGTEAFF.

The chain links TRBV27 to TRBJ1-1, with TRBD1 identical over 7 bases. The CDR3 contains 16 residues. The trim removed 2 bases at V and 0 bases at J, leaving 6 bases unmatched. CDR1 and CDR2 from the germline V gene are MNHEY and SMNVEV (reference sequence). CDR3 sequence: CASSLLRQGLNTEAFF. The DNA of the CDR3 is TGTGCCAGCAGTTTACTACGACAGGGATTGAACACTGAAGCTTTCTTT.

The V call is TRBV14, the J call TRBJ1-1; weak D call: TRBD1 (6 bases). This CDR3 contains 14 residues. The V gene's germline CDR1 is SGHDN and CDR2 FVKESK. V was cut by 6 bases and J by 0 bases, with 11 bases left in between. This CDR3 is CASRRTDMNTEAFF. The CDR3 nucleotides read TGTGCCAGCAGACGGACAGACATGAACACTGAAGCTTTCTTT.

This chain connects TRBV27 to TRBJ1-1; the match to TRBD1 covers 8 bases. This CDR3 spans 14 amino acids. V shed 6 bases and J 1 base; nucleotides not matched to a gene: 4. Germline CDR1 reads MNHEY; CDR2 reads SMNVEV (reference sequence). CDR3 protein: CASSDRGWNTEAFF. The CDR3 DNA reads TGTGCCAGCAGCGACAGGGGCTGGAACACTGAAGCTTTCTTT.

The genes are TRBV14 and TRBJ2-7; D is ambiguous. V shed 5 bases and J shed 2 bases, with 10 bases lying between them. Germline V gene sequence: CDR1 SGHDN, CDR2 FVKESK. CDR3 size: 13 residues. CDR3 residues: CASSSIRAYEQYF. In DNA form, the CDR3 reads TGTGCCAGCAGCTCAATACGCGCCTACGAGCAGTACTTC. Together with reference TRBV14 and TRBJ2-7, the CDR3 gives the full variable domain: EAGVTQFPSHSVIEKGQTVTLRCDPISGHDNLYWYRRVMGKEIKFLLHFVKESKQDESGMPNNRFLAERTGGTYSTLKVQPAELEDSGVYFCASSSIRAYEQYFGPGTRLTVT.

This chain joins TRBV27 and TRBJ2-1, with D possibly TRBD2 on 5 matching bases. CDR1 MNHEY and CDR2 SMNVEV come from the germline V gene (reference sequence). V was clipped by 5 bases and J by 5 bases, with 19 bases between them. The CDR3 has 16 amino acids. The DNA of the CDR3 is TGTGCCAGCAGTACTAGAGTAGCATCAAGGGACAATGAGCAGTTCTTC. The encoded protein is CASSTRVASRDNEQFF.

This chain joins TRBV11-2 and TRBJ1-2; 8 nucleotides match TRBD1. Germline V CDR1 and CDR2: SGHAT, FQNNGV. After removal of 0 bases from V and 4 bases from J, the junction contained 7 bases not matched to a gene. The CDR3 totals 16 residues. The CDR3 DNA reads TGTGCCAGCAGCTTAGACCCCCCGCAGGGGGCCTATGGCTACACCTTC. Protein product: CASSLDPPQGAYGYTF.

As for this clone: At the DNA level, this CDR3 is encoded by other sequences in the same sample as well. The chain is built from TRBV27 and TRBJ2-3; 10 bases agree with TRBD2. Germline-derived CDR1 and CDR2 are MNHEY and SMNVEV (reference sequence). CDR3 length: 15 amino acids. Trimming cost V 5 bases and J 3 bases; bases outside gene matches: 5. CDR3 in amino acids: CASSILAGSTDTQYF. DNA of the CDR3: TGTGCCAGCAGTATACTAGCGGGATCAACAGATACGCAGTATTTT.

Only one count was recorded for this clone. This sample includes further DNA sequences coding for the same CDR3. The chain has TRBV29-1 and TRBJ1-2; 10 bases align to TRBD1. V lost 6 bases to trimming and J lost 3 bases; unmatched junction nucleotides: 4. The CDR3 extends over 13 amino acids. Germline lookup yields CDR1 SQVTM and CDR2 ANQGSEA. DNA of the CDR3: TGCAGCGTGCCGGGACAGGGGTACTATGGCTACACCTTC. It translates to CSVPGQGYYGYTF. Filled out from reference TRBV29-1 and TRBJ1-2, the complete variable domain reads SAVISQKPSRDICQRGTSLTIQCQVDSQVTMMFWYRQQPGQSLTLIATANQGSEATYESGFVIDKFPISRPNLTFSTLTVSNMSPEDSSIYLCSVPGQGYYGYTFGSGTRLTVV.

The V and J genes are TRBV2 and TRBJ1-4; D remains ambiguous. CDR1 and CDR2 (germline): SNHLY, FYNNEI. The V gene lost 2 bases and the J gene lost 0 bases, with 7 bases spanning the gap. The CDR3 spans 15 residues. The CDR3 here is CASSERLTTNEKLFF. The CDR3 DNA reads TGTGCCAGCAGTGAAAGACTTACAACTAATGAAAAACTGTTTTTT.

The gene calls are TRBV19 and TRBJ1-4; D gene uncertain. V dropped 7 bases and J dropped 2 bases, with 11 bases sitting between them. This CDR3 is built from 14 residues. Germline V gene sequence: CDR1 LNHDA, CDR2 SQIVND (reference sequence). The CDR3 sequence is CASTNRATNEKLFF. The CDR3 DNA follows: TGTGCCAGTACCAATCGGGCTACTAATGAAAAACTGTTTTTT.

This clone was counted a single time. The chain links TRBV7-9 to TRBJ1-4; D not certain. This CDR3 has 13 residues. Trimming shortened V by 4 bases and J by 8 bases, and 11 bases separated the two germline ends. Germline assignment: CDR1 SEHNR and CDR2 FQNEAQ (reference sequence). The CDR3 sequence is CASSSGTREKLFF. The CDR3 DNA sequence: TGTGCCAGCAGCTCAGGAACAAGAGAAAAACTGTTTTTT. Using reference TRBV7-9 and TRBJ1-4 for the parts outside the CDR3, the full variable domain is DTGVSQNPRHKITKRGQNVTFRCDPISEHNRLYWYRQTLGQGPEFLTYFQNEAQLEKSRLLSDRFSAERPKGSFSTLEIQRTEQGDSAMYLCASSSGTREKLFFGSGTQLSVL.